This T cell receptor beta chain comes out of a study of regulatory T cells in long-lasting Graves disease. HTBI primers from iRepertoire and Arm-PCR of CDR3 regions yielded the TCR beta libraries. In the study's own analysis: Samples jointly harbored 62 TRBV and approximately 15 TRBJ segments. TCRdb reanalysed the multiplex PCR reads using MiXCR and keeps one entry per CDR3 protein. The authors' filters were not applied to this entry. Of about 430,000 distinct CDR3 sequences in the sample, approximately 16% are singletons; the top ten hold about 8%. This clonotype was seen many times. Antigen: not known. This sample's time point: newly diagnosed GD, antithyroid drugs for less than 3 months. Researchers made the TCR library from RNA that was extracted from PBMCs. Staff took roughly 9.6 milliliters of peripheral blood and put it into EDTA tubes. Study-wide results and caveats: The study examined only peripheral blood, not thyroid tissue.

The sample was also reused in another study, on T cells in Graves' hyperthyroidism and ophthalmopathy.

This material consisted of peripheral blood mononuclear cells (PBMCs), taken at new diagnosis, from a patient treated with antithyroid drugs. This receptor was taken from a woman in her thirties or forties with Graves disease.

The CDR3 protein is CAGRLAGGLDEQFF. CDR3 nucleotides: TGTGCCGGCCGACTAGCGGGAGGGCTGGATGAGCAGTTCTTC. J is TRBJ2-1 and V is TRBV2; 14 bases map to TRBD2. V shed 11 bases and J 8 bases; nucleotides not matched to a gene: 8. Germline CDR1 SNHLY, CDR2 FYNNEI. The CDR3 contains 14 residues.